The 16 T cell receptor beta chains below all came from one sample that was sequenced in a study of blood T cell repertoires in COVID-19. This table comes from immunoSEQ multiplex PCR, and its TCRdb copy is limited to in-frame clones, with some not included. Among 150,000 to 200,000 clones listed, roughly four fifths were seen once. The sample consisted of peripheral blood. The receptors shown here come from an elderly woman with acute or convalescent COVID-19.

The chain has TRBV6-6 and TRBJ2-7; maybe TRBD2 (7 bases). Trimming shortened V by 2 bases and J by 4 bases, and 15 bases separated the two germline ends. CDR3 length: 15 residues. Germline V gene sequence: CDR1 MNHNY, CDR2 SVGAGI (reference sequence). In DNA form, the CDR3 reads TGTGCCAGCAGTTACCCGCCCCGGGGGGCTTACGAGCAGTACTTC. Translating gives CASSYPPRGAYEQYF.

The chain employs TRBV4-1 and TRBJ1-2; a weak D match, TRBD1 (5 bases). Trimming left V 0 bases short and J 8 bases short, with 7 bases between. This CDR3 has 12 residues. In germline, CDR1 is MGHRA, CDR2 YSYEKL. For the CDR3, the DNA is TGCGCCAGCAGCCAAGAAAAGGGGGGCTACACCTTC. It yields the protein CASSQEKGGYTF.

This chain's CDR3 is CSVFPPGGPDEKLFF. CDR3 nucleotide sequence: TGCAGCGTGTTTCCCCCGGGGGGTCCTGATGAAAAACTGTTTTTT. This chain links TRBV29-1 with TRBJ1-4; a possible D gene is TRBD1 (5 bases). Trimming stripped 6 bases from V and 6 bases from J, with 20 bases between. The length of the CDR3 is 15 residues. Germline CDR1 SQVTM, CDR2 ANQGSEA.

The chain employs TRBV5-1 and TRBJ2-3; D might be TRBD2 (5 bases). The V and J ends lost 3 bases and 4 bases respectively, with 15 bases between them. The CDR3 is made up of 15 amino acids. From germline, CDR1 is SGHRS and CDR2 YFSETQ. DNA for the CDR3: TGCGCCAGCAGCTCTGGAGGCACTCCCGCAGATACGCAGTATTTT. Protein: CASSSGGTPADTQYF.

V gene TRBV11-2 combines with J gene TRBJ2-3; the D gene is possibly TRBD1 (5 bases). Trimming cost V 2 bases and J 8 bases, with 8 bases left between them. The CDR3 runs to 12 residues. Germline CDR1 SGHAT, CDR2 FQNNGV. CDR3 amino acids: CASSLPQGTQYF. In nucleotides, the CDR3 is TGTGCCAGCAGCTTACCCCAGGGTACGCAGTATTTT.

V gene TRBV2 combines with J gene TRBJ2-7, with TRBD1 as a possible D gene (6 bases). The CDR3 covers 14 residues. Trimming pared 8 bases from V and 0 bases from J, leaving 14 bases between. Germline CDR1 reads SNHLY; CDR2 reads FYNNEI. The chain's CDR3 is CASLSQGLSYEQYF. The CDR3 DNA follows: TGTGCCAGCTTATCACAGGGCCTCTCCTACGAGCAGTACTTC.

The genes are TRBV30 and TRBJ2-1; D gene unclear. With 0 bases removed from V and 8 bases from J, the gap between germline ends came to 8 bases. CDR1 and CDR2 (germline): GTSNPN, SVGIG (reference sequence). CDR3 length: 12 residues. The CDR3 bases are TGTGCCTGGAGTGTAGCGATCGATGAGCAGTTCTTC. This sequence encodes CAWSVAIDEQFF. Using reference TRBV30 and TRBJ2-1 for the parts outside the CDR3, the full variable domain is SQTIHQWPATLVQPVGSPLSLECTVEGTSNPNLYWYRQAAGRGLQLLFYSVGIGQISSEVPQNLSASRPQDRQFILSSKKLLLSDSGFYLCAWSVAIDEQFFGPGTRLTVL.

The rearrangement links TRBV7-2 to TRBJ2-5; D unclear. This CDR3 contains 15 residues. Germline CDR1 and CDR2: SGHTA and FQGNSA. V shed 1 base and J shed 0 bases, with 9 bases lying between them. CDR3 in DNA: TGTGCCAGCAGCTTAGGGTTCGGTAACCAAGAGACCCAGTACTTC. It codes for CASSLGFGNQETQYF.

The V and J genes are TRBV5-1 and TRBJ2-5; D remains ambiguous. There are 12 residues in the CDR3. Trimming shortened V by 0 bases and J by 5 bases, and 5 bases separated the two germline ends. The germline CDR1 and CDR2 sequences are SGHRS and YFSETQ. CDR3 DNA sequence: TGCGCCAGCAGCTTGGCCCTGGAGACCCAGTACTTC. Its translation is CASSLALETQYF.

This clone was recorded a few times. The V gene is TRBV7-9, the J gene TRBJ1-1; D gene uncertain. The CDR3 is 14 residues long. The V end lost 6 bases, the J end lost 1 base, and 12 bases lay between the germline ends. Germline V CDR1 and CDR2: SEHNR, FQNEAQ (reference sequence). The CDR3 region is CASRPGLPNTEAFF. The DNA of the CDR3 is TGTGCCAGCAGACCCGGACTCCCGAACACTGAAGCTTTCTTT.

This clone was picked up a small number of times. J is TRBJ1-2 and V is TRBV27; D is uncertain. Looked up from germline, CDR1 is MNHEY and CDR2 is SMNVEV (reference sequence). The V end lost 3 bases, the J end lost 1 base, and 6 bases lay between the germline ends. This CDR3 is 13 amino acids long. Written as DNA, the CDR3 is TGTGCCAGCAGTTTCAACAGTAACTATGGCTACACCTTC. Its translation is CASSFNSNYGYTF.

This clone was detected a few times. The chain links TRBV11-2 to TRBJ1-6; maybe TRBD1 (5 bases). Germline loops: CDR1 SGHAT, CDR2 FQNNGV. Deletions cut 4 bases from V and 9 bases from J, with 13 bases between. The CDR3 extends over 14 amino acids. The CDR3 sequence: CASSSSGRGSPLHF. DNA for the CDR3: TGTGCCAGCAGCTCCTCGGGGCGGGGTTCACCCCTCCACTTT.

This chain joins TRBV3-1 (or the pseudogene TRBV3-2) and TRBJ1-1; 9 bases map to TRBD1. The V and J ends lost 2 bases and 1 base, in that order; junction bases with no gene match: 2. This CDR3 contains 15 residues. CDR1 and CDR2 from the germline V gene are LGHDT and YNNKEL (reference sequence). The CDR3 protein is CASSQLDRGNTEAFF. DNA of the CDR3: TGTGCCAGCAGCCAACTGGACAGGGGGAACACTGAAGCTTTCTTT.

The rearrangement links TRBV5-1 to TRBJ2-2, with D unresolved. The CDR3 has 13 amino acids. With 2 bases removed from V and 4 bases from J, the gap between germline ends came to 6 bases. In germline, CDR1 is SGHRS, CDR2 YFSETQ. The CDR3 region has the DNA TGCGCCAGCAGCTTAAGCCTCACCGGGGAGCTGTTTTTT. Protein sequence: CASSLSLTGELFF.

The V and J genes are TRBV12-3 or TRBV12-4 and TRBJ1-2; no clear D. Trimming left V 3 bases short and J 8 bases short, with 13 bases between. There are 13 residues in the CDR3. CDR3 sequence: CASSFDRDLGYTF. CDR3 DNA: TGTGCCAGCAGTTTCGATCGGGATTTGGGCTACACCTTC.

The gene calls are TRBV20-1 and TRBJ2-1, with D possibly being TRBD2 (5 bases). Germline V gene sequence: CDR1 DFQATT, CDR2 SNEGSKA (reference sequence). Trimming left V 4 bases short and J 5 bases short, with 6 bases between. This CDR3 has 11 amino acids. This chain's CDR3 is CSATSNNEQFF. The DNA of the CDR3 is TGCAGTGCTACTAGCAACAATGAGCAGTTCTTC.